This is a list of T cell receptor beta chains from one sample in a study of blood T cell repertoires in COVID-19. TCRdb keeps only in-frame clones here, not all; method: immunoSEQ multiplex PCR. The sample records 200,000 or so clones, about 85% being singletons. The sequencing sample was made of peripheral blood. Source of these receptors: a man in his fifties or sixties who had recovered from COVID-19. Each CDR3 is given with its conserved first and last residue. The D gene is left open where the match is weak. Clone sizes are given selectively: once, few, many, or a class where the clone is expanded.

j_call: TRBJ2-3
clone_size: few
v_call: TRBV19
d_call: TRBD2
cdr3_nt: TGTGCCAGTAGTCCAACCACCGGGACTAGCTTGACGGATACGCAGTATTTT
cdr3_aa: CASSPTTGTSLTDTQYF

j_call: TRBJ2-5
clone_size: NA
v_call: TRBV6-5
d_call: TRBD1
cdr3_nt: TGTGCCAGCAGTCCGGGACAGGGGGAGACCCAGTACTTC
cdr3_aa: CASSPGQGETQYF

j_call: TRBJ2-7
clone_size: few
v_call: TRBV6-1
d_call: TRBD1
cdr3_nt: TGTGCCAGCAGTGATAAGGATGGCAGGGGGCGTAGGGACGAGCAGTACTTC
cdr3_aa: CASSDKDGRGRRDEQYF

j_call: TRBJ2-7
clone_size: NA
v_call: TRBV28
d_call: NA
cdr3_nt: TGTGCCAGCAGTTTTATCGACTCCCCCTACGAGCAGTACTTC
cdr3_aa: CASSFIDSPYEQYF

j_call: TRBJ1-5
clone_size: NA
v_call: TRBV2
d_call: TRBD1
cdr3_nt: TGTGCCAGCAGTCGGACAGGGGCCGAATATCAGCCCCAGCATTTT
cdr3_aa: CASSRTGAEYQPQHF

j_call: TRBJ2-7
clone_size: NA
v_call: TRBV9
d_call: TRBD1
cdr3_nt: TGTGCCAGCAGCGAATCCCCGGGACAGGGGGCCTACGAGCAGTACTTC
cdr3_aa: CASSESPGQGAYEQYF

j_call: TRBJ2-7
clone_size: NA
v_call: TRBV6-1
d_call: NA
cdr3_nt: TGTGCCAGCAGTGAAGCCCGGAACAGCTACGAGCAGTACTTC
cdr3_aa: CASSEARNSYEQYF

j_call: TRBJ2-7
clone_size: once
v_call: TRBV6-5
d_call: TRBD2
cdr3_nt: TGTGCCAGCAGCCGCCGGGGGGGAACCTACGAGCAGTACTTC
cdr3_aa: CASSRRGGTYEQYF

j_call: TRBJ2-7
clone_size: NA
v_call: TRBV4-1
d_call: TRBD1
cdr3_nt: TGCGCCAGCAGCCAAGGATTACAGGGGAACACCTACGAGCAGTACTTC
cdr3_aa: CASSQGLQGNTYEQYF

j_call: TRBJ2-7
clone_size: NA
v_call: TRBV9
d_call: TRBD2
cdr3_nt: TGTGCCAGCAGCCCCAGGGAGGGCTCCTACGAGCAGTACTTC
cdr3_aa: CASSPREGSYEQYF

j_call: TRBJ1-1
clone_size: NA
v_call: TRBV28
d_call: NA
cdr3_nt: TGTGCCAGCGCCCAAGGCGGACAACTGAACACTGAAGCTTTCTTT
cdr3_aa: CASAQGGQLNTEAFF

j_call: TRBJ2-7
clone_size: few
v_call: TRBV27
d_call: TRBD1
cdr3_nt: TGTGCCAGCAGTTTATCGGTCAGGGGGTCCTACGAGCAGTACTTC
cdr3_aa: CASSLSVRGSYEQYF

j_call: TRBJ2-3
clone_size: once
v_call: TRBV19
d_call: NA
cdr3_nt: TGTGCCAGTAGCCGCCGCTATTCGGGAGATCTCGGAGTAGATACGCAGTATTTT
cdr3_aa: CASSRRYSGDLGVDTQYF

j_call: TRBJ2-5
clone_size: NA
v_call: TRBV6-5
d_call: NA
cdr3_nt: TGTGCCAGCAGCCGGGGACTTACGCGGGAGACCCAGTACTTC
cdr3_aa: CASSRGLTRETQYF

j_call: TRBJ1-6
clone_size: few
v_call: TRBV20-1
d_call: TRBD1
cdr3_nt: TGCAGTGCTAGTACAGGGGGGGTTTCACCCCTCCACTTT
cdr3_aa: CSASTGGVSPLHF